These 10 T cell receptor beta chains were sequenced from one sample in a study of T cells in Graves' hyperthyroidism and ophthalmopathy. RNA transcripts served as the template for amplifying TCR beta CDR3 regions. When the TCR CDR3 underwent first-round RT-PCR, the HTBI primer set was used. Each CDR3 protein is one row after TCRdb ran MiXCR on the multiplex PCR reads. This sample has fewer than 750,000 distinct CDR3 sequences, with roughly 14% found just once. Input material: blood. The source of these receptors is a woman aged 40-49 years with Graves' ophthalmopathy.

Ten or more counts support this clonotype. The V gene is TRBV5-6, the J gene TRBJ2-7, with 10 nucleotides matching TRBD2. Trimming removed 4 bases from V and 4 bases from J; junction bases left unmatched: 8. Germline V gives CDR1 SGHDT, CDR2 YYEEEE. This CDR3 has 15 amino acids. This CDR3 is CASSVGLAGVYEQYF. DNA of the CDR3: TGTGCCAGCAGCGTGGGGCTAGCGGGAGTTTACGAGCAGTACTTC. Variable domain in full (rest from reference TRBV5-6 and TRBJ2-7): DAGVTQSPTHLIKTRGQQVTLRCSPKSGHDTVSWYQQALGQGPQFIFQYYEEEERQRGNFPDRFSGHQFPNYSSELNVNALLLGDSALYLCASSVGLAGVYEQYFGPGTRLTVT.

This clonotype showed up just a few times. This chain connects TRBV19 to TRBJ2-7; 8 bases map to TRBD1. The J segment lost 5 bases and the V segment lost 11 bases, leaving 11 bases of the junction unmatched. Germline V gene lookup returns CDR1 LNHDA and CDR2 SQIVND (reference sequence). This CDR3 has 13 amino acids. CDR3: CASKVDRGDEQYF. The CDR3 DNA reads TGTGCCTCAAAAGTCGACAGGGGTGACGAGCAGTACTTC.

This clonotype was found a few times. This chain connects TRBV2 to TRBJ2-7; 9 positions agree with TRBD1. Germline V gene data show CDR1 as SNHLY and CDR2 as FYNNEI. CDR3 size: 13 residues. The V segment lost 4 bases and the J segment 6 bases; nucleotides outside the gene matches: 4. The chain's CDR3 is CASSVDRGGEQYF. CDR3 nucleotide sequence: TGTGCCAGCAGTGTCGACAGGGGGGGCGAGCAGTACTTC.

In this sample, this clonotype turned up many times. V usage is TRBV28 and J usage is TRBJ1-1; D not resolved. V lost 5 bases to trimming and J lost 6 bases, with 7 bases between them. The CDR3 is 11 amino acids. CDR1 MDHEN and CDR2 SYDVKM come from the germline V gene. CDR3 in DNA: TGTGCCAGCAGTCGCTCGTCTGAAGCTTTCTTT. Translation gives CASSRSSEAFF.

The table lists this clonotype with a few counts. The CDR3 reads CASSLAGKKAYEQYF. CDR3 bases: TGTGCCAGCAGCTTAGCTGGGAAAAAGGCCTACGAGCAGTACTTC. The rearrangement links TRBV7-9 to TRBJ2-7; D remains unclear. V gave up 0 bases and J gave up 2 bases, with 11 bases separating them. Germline lookup yields CDR1 SEHNR and CDR2 FQNEAQ (reference sequence). The CDR3 loop spans 15 amino acids. Full variable domain (outside the CDR3, taken from reference TRBV7-9 and TRBJ2-7): DTGVSQNPRHKITKRGQNVTFRCDPISEHNRLYWYRQTLGQGPEFLTYFQNEAQLEKSRLLSDRFSAERPKGSFSTLEIQRTEQGDSAMYLCASSLAGKKAYEQYFGPGTRLTVT.

This clonotype has just one count. The chain joins TRBV6-1 to TRBJ1-2; no definite D call. CDR1 MNHNS and CDR2 SASEGT come from the germline V gene. Trimming removed 2 bases at V and 2 bases at J, with 15 bases between. There are 16 residues in the CDR3. CDR3 sequence reads: CASSEKARRLNYGYTF. The CDR3 DNA reads as TGTGCCAGCAGTGAAAAGGCGCGCCGCCTCAACTATGGCTACACCTTC.

The CDR3 spells CATSDGVANAFF. In nucleotides, the CDR3 is TGTGCCACCAGTGATGGGGTGGCTAATGCTTTCTTT. V and J are TRBV24-1 and TRBJ1-1; unclear D gene. Trimming stripped 3 bases from V and 11 bases from J, with 12 bases between. CDR3 length: 12 residues. The germline gives CDR1 KGHDR, CDR2 SFDVKD.

This chain joins TRBV18 and TRBJ1-2; D remains unclear. CDR1 and CDR2 from the germline V gene are KGHSH and LQKENI. V was pared by 1 base and J by 3 bases, with 9 bases between. CDR3 length: 14 residues. CDR3 coding DNA: TGTGCCAGCTCACCACAGGAGAGGGACTATGGCTACACCTTC. It specifies CASSPQERDYGYTF.

The chain combines TRBV19 with TRBJ2-7, with D maybe TRBD1 (5 bases). Germline V gives CDR1 LNHDA, CDR2 SQIVND (reference sequence). This CDR3 contains 15 residues. Between the trimmed V and J ends, which lost 3 bases and 1 base, there was a span of 13 bases. The CDR3 sequence is CASSITAGKSYEQYF. For the CDR3, the DNA is TGTGCCAGTAGTATTACGGCAGGGAAGTCCTACGAGCAGTACTTC.

This clonotype occurred many times. The V and J genes are TRBV27 and TRBJ1-2; the match to TRBD1 covers 8 bases. The CDR3 runs 14 residues. Trimming removed 6 bases from V and 5 bases from J; junction bases left unmatched: 8. Germline CDR1 and CDR2: MNHEY and SMNVEV (reference sequence). DNA of the CDR3: TGTGCCAGCAGGCCGGAGGGACAGGATTATGGCTACACCTTC. Translating gives CASRPEGQDYGYTF.